The 29 T cell receptor beta chains below were found in one sample sequenced in a study of OX40 agonist ivuxolimab in advanced cancers. Repertoires were generated with immunoSEQ multiplex PCR, while TCRdb's copy carries only in-frame clones and drops some. Among roughly 25,000 clones, around 76% were seen once, and the ten largest hold around 15%. The sample was CD4+ or CD8+ T cells sorted from blood, taken in a trial of the OX40 agonist ivuxolimab. All receptors come from an adult with an advanced solid tumor such as melanoma, head and neck, liver or kidney cancer.

The V and J genes are TRBV13 and TRBJ1-5; D unresolved. V dropped 3 bases and J dropped 1 base, with 7 bases sitting between them. Looked up from germline, CDR1 is PRHDT and CDR2 is FYEKMQ (reference sequence). The CDR3 totals 14 residues. The CDR3 here is CASSFGGSNQPQHF. The CDR3 DNA sequence: TGTGCCAGCAGCTTTGGTGGGAGCAATCAGCCCCAGCATTTT. The full variable domain, its missing parts supplied by reference TRBV13 and TRBJ1-5, is AAGVIQSPRHLIKEKRETATLKCYPIPRHDTVYWYQQGPGQDPQFLISFYEKMQSDKGSIPDRFSAQQFSDYHSELNMSSLELGDSALYFCASSFGGSNQPQHFGDGTRLSIL.

The chain carries TRBV4-3 and TRBJ2-2, with TRBD2 identical over 9 bases. The V and J ends lost 3 bases and 7 bases, in that order; junction bases with no gene match: 12. There are 17 residues in the CDR3. CDR1 is LGHNA, CDR2 YSLEER, per germline. The CDR3 bases are TGCGCCAGCAGCCACCCCCTAGCGGGGCGAAGGGACGGGGAGCTGTTTTTT. Its protein is CASSHPLAGRRDGELFF.

This chain joins TRBV14 and TRBJ1-4, with D possibly TRBD1 on 5 matching bases. The CDR3 has 17 residues. The germline V gene encodes CDR1 SGHDN and CDR2 FVKESK. The V gene lost 5 bases and the J gene lost 0 bases, with 16 bases spanning the gap. The CDR3 loop is CASSYEPGGATNEKLFF. CDR3 DNA: TGTGCCAGCAGCTATGAACCGGGAGGGGCAACTAATGAAAAACTGTTTTTT.

J is TRBJ1-4 and V is TRBV25-1; D possibly corresponds to TRBD1 (6 bases). Germline loops: CDR1 MGHDK, CDR2 SYGVNS. This CDR3 region has 17 residues. Trimming shortened V by 2 bases and J by 0 bases, and 13 bases separated the two germline ends. CDR3 coding DNA: TGTGCCAGCAGTGAAGAGGGGGAGGGGGCAACTAATGAAAAACTGTTTTTT. This gives the protein CASSEEGEGATNEKLFF.

This rearrangement joins TRBV7-9 to TRBJ2-1; D gene unclear. The germline gives CDR1 SEHNR, CDR2 FQNEAQ (reference sequence). V lost 1 base, J lost 0 bases, and 7 bases lay in between. This CDR3 has 15 amino acids. Here the CDR3 DNA reads TGTGCCAGCAGCTTAGTAGCTGTCTCCTACAATGAGCAGTTCTTC. Amino acid sequence: CASSLVAVSYNEQFF.

The rearrangement links TRBV10-3 to TRBJ1-1; a possible D gene is TRBD1 (5 bases). The CDR3 has 15 amino acids. Between the trimmed V and J ends, which lost 2 bases and 0 bases, there was a span of 10 bases. Germline V gene data show CDR1 as ENHRY and CDR2 as SYGVKD. CDR3 DNA: TGTGCCATCAGTGAGGCGGGGGGGATGAACACTGAAGCTTTCTTT. Its translation: CAISEAGGMNTEAFF.

V gene TRBV27 combines with J gene TRBJ2-3, with D perhaps matching TRBD2 (6 bases). The germline gives CDR1 MNHEY, CDR2 SMNVEV (reference sequence). The CDR3 extends over 14 amino acids. Trimming stripped 6 bases from V and 2 bases from J, with 12 bases between. The CDR3 spells CASSITGVTDTQYF. The CDR3 coding sequence is TGTGCCAGCAGCATCACGGGGGTCACAGATACGCAGTATTTT.

The gene calls are TRBV4-3 and TRBJ1-1; D uncertain. The CDR3 has 14 amino acids. The germline V gene has CDR1 LGHNA and CDR2 YSLEER. The ends were cut back, 2 bases at V and 5 bases at J, with 12 bases in the middle. The CDR3 region is CASSQTPGRTEAFF. DNA of the CDR3: TGCGCCAGCAGCCAAACCCCCGGGAGGACTGAAGCTTTCTTT.

On this clone itself: The likely explanation is a read error, given a far larger clone one base away. This sample includes further DNA sequences coding for the same CDR3. This chain uses TRBV5-4 with TRBJ2-7; the D is unclear. Germline V gene sequence: CDR1 SGHNT, CDR2 YYREEE (reference sequence). Trimming took 0 bases from V and 2 from J, leaving 3 bases between them. CDR3 length: 12 residues. This CDR3 reads CASSLGTYEQYF. Written as DNA, the CDR3 is TGTGCCAGCAGCTTGGGGACCTACGAGCAGTACTTC.

The J gene is TRBJ2-7, the V gene TRBV4-2; TRBD1 or TRBD2 may be the D gene (5 bases each). In germline, CDR1 is LGHNA, CDR2 YNFKEQ. This CDR3 is 14 amino acids long. V gave up 4 bases and J gave up 2 bases, with 12 bases separating them. The CDR3 nucleotides read TGTGCCAGCAGCCCACCCGGGGCCACCTACGAGCAGTACTTC. This translates into CASSPPGATYEQYF.

The chain is built from TRBV7-2 and TRBJ1-2, with TRBD1 identical over 8 bases. V lost 5 bases, J lost 4 bases, and 12 bases stayed unmatched. Germline CDR1 is SGHTA and CDR2 is FQGNSA. The CDR3 extends over 16 amino acids. CDR3 in amino acids: CASSPVDRAFFYGYTF. The CDR3, as DNA: TGTGCCAGCAGCCCGGTGGACAGGGCTTTTTTCTATGGCTACACCTTC.

This chain uses TRBV29-1 with TRBJ1-1; 9 nucleotides agree with TRBD1. From germline, CDR1 is SQVTM and CDR2 ANQGSEA. The CDR3 has 17 residues. With 4 bases clipped from V and 1 base from J, the junction kept 13 bases outside the gene matches. CDR3 protein: CSVGDPPGQGSNTEAFF. The CDR3 DNA reads as TGCAGCGTTGGCGACCCGCCGGGACAGGGCTCGAACACTGAAGCTTTCTTT.

This chain joins TRBV4-1 and TRBJ1-5; no firm D call. V gave up 0 bases and J gave up 0 bases, with 9 bases separating them. Germline V gene data show CDR1 as MGHRA and CDR2 as YSYEKL. The CDR3 spans 16 residues. Here the CDR3 reads CASSQDWASSNQPQHF. CDR3 nucleotide sequence: TGCGCCAGCAGCCAAGATTGGGCGTCTAGCAATCAGCCCCAGCATTTT.

This clone was counted only a few times. The V call is TRBV5-1, the J call TRBJ1-3, with unresolved D. This CDR3 has 11 amino acids. Trimming took off 5 bases at V and 4 bases at J, with 4 bases between the two ends. CDR1 and CDR2 from the germline V gene are SGHRS and YFSETQ. The CDR3: CASRGGNTIYF. CDR3 sequence (DNA): TGCGCCAGCAGAGGGGGAAACACCATATATTTT.

This chain joins TRBV11-2 and TRBJ1-1; no reliable D call. The CDR3 loop spans 14 amino acids. Between the trimmed V and J ends, which lost 6 bases and 5 bases, there was a span of 16 bases. The V gene's germline CDR1 is SGHAT and CDR2 FQNNGV. CDR3 amino acids: CASSFWDGKTEAFF. As DNA, the CDR3 is TGTGCCAGCAGTTTTTGGGATGGGAAGACTGAAGCTTTCTTT. The full variable domain, rest sourced from reference TRBV11-2 and TRBJ1-1, is EAGVAQSPRYKIIEKRQSVAFWCNPISGHATLYWYQQILGQGPKLLIQFQNNGVVDDSQLPKDRFSAERLKGVDSTLKIQPAKLEDSAVYLCASSFWDGKTEAFFGQGTRLTVV.

The chain is built from TRBV7-9 and TRBJ2-5; D is perhaps TRBD1 (6 bases). The CDR3 covers 14 residues. CDR1 is SEHNR, CDR2 FQNEAQ, per germline (reference sequence). V was cut by 6 bases and J by 2 bases, with 13 bases left in between. CDR3 sequence: CASSGPTGQETQYF. The DNA for the CDR3 is TGTGCCAGCAGTGGACCCACAGGGCAAGAGACCCAGTACTTC.

The J gene is TRBJ1-1, the V gene TRBV7-6; the D is unclear. The length of the CDR3 is 14 residues. Trimming cost V 3 bases and J 3 bases, with 11 bases left between them. The V gene's germline CDR1 is SGHVS and CDR2 FNYEAQ. The CDR3 region has the DNA TGTGCCAGCAGCTTCATGGGCCCGGACACTGAAGCTTTCTTT. It translates to CASSFMGPDTEAFF.

This chain uses TRBV29-1 with TRBJ1-1, with D possibly matching TRBD1 (5 bases). This CDR3 contains 13 residues. From germline, CDR1 is SQVTM and CDR2 ANQGSEA. V was trimmed by 2 bases and J by 3 bases, leaving 10 bases between them. The CDR3 DNA follows: TGCAGCGTTGAAATCGTGACAGACACTGAAGCTTTCTTT. Encoded protein: CSVEIVTDTEAFF.

The gene calls are TRBV5-1 and TRBJ1-2; unclear D gene. The CDR3 is made up of 13 amino acids. V lost 2 bases and J 8 bases, leaving 13 bases between the germline ends. The germline CDR1 and CDR2 sequences are SGHRS and YFSETQ. The CDR3: CASSFPDGWGYTF. The DNA for the CDR3 is TGCGCCAGCAGCTTCCCGGACGGCTGGGGCTACACCTTC.

This chain uses TRBV4-3 with TRBJ2-1; 8 nucleotides agree with TRBD2. Unmatched junction bases numbered 8, after V lost 2 bases and J lost 2 bases. The germline gives CDR1 LGHNA, CDR2 YSLEER. CDR3 length: 17 amino acids. CDR3 coding DNA: TGCGCCAGCAGCCAAAGAGAAGGGCGGGGGGCCTACAATGAGCAGTTCTTC. It specifies CASSQREGRGAYNEQFF.

A few counts support this clone. V and J are TRBV9 and TRBJ2-2, with D hard to call. Deletions cut 2 bases from V and 6 bases from J, with 11 bases between. The germline V gene has CDR1 SGDLS and CDR2 YYNGEE. This CDR3 has 14 residues. The CDR3 bases are TGTGCCAGCAGCGTTAGCTATAGGGCCGGGGAGCTGTTTTTT. Its protein product is CASSVSYRAGELFF.

This clone is classed as medium-sized. The CDR3 coding sequence is TGTGCCAGCCAAACCTCAGGGAACTACAATGAGCAGTTCTTC. It specifies CASQTSGNYNEQFF. The chain uses TRBV6-5 and TRBJ2-1; a possible D gene is TRBD1 (5 bases). The V gene's germline CDR1 is MNHEY and CDR2 SVGAGI. V was pared by 8 bases and J by 3 bases, with 14 bases between. There are 14 residues in the CDR3.

The rearrangement uses TRBV19 and TRBJ2-1; 8 bases align to TRBD2. With V trimmed by 6 bases and J by 8 bases, 3 bases remained unmatched. The length of the CDR3 is 12 residues. Germline loops: CDR1 LNHDA, CDR2 SQIVND (reference sequence). CDR3 sequence reads: CASSRGGYEQFF. As DNA, the CDR3 is TGTGCCAGTAGCCGGGGGGGTTATGAGCAGTTCTTC.

The chain carries TRBV7-9 and TRBJ2-6; tentative D call: TRBD1 (5 bases). Trimming shortened V by 5 bases and J by 4 bases, and 15 bases separated the two germline ends. Germline-derived CDR1 and CDR2 are SEHNR and FQNEAQ (reference sequence). The CDR3 loop spans 16 amino acids. CDR3 region: CASSRPTVLGANVLTF. For the CDR3, the DNA is TGTGCCAGCAGCCGACCGACAGTTCTAGGGGCCAACGTCCTGACTTTC.

The genes are TRBV5-1 and TRBJ2-7, with D unresolved. V lost 4 bases, J lost 2 bases, and 7 bases lay in between. Germline values: CDR1 SGHRS, CDR2 YFSETQ. The CDR3 covers 12 residues. The CDR3 spells CASSEGPYEQYF. Written as DNA, the CDR3 is TGCGCCAGCAGCGAAGGACCCTACGAGCAGTACTTC.

This clone appeared a few times. CDR3 sequence reads: CASSGRRQDNYGYTF. DNA for the CDR3: TGTGCCAGCAGTGGAAGAAGGCAGGATAACTATGGCTACACCTTC. The chain is built from TRBV2 and TRBJ1-2, with no clear D. The CDR3 spans 15 residues. Germline CDR1 and CDR2: SNHLY and FYNNEI. The ends were cut back, 4 bases at V and 1 base at J, with 13 bases in the middle.

This clone appeared a few times. V is TRBV19 and J is TRBJ1-5; D gene ambiguous. Deletions cut 1 base from V and 7 bases from J, with 8 bases between. Germline lookup yields CDR1 LNHDA and CDR2 SQIVND (reference sequence). CDR3 size: 13 residues. CDR3 sequence (DNA): TGTGCCAGTAGTATAGGGGTGGCCCAGCCCCAGCATTTT. Its protein is CASSIGVAQPQHF.

V usage is TRBV9 and J usage is TRBJ2-2; tentative D call: TRBD2 (7 bases). The CDR3 has 16 amino acids. V lost 4 bases, J lost 5 bases, and 18 bases lay in between. Germline assignment: CDR1 SGDLS and CDR2 YYNGEE. CDR3 in DNA: TGTGCCAGCAGCCCCTTTTCCAGGGGAGGGACCGGGGAGCTGTTTTTT. Translated: CASSPFSRGGTGELFF.

This sequence joins TRBV2 and TRBJ2-5; D not resolved. The end of the DNA aligns better with TRBJ2-7, so the J call may be wrong. This CDR3 comprises 15 residues. CDR1 and CDR2 from the germline V gene are SNHLY and FYNNEI. CDR3 region: CASSEGRGVTYEQYF. The CDR3 region has the DNA TGTGCCAGCAGTGAAGGTCGTGGGGTCACCTACGAGCAGTACTTC.